This T cell receptor (beta chain) was identified in a study of blood T cells in healthy people across ages. Notes on the study in general: Observed TCR beta diversity showed a strong correlation with the percentage of naive T cells as measured by flow cytometry.

Germline-derived CDR1 and CDR2 are MNHEY and SMNVEV (reference sequence). There are 15 residues in the CDR3. Losses at the gene ends were 7 bases for V and 3 bases for J; bases not matched to a gene: 9. A sample-barcoded 5' primer and a J-beta primer mix were used in a second PCR of roughly 6 to 12 cycles. One entry per CDR3 protein results from TCRdb running MiXCR on the 5' RACE reads. In the table there are about 1.4 million distinct CDR3 sequences, roughly 64% of which are singletons. As regards this clonotype: Its specificity is unknown.

The sample was blood. The clonotype comes from a man aged 18-30 years in good health. The J gene is TRBJ1-1, the V gene TRBV27, with 9 bases aligning to TRBD1. The CDR3 protein is CASISTGGADTEAFF. As DNA, the CDR3 is TGTGCCAGCATTTCCACAGGGGGCGCCGACACTGAAGCTTTCTTT.